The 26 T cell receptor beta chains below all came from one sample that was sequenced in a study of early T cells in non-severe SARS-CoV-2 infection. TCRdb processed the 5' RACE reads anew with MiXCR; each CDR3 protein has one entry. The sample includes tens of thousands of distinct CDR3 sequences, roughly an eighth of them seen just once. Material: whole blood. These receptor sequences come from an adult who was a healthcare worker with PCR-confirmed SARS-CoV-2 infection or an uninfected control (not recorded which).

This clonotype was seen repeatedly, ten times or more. For the CDR3, the DNA is TGTGCCAGCAGCGATTCGGGCACCTCCTACGAGCAGTACTTC. It is translated as CASSDSGTSYEQYF. The V and J genes are TRBV9 and TRBJ2-7; unclear D gene. Trimming took 3 bases from V and 0 from J, leaving 10 bases between them. This CDR3 is built from 14 residues. Germline assignment: CDR1 SGDLS and CDR2 YYNGEE.

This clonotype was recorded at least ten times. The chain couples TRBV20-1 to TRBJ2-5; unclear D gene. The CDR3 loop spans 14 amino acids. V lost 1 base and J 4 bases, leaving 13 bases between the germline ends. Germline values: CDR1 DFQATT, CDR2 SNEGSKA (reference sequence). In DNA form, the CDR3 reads TGCAGTGCTAGAGGGGTGAACCCTGGAGAGACCCAGTACTTC. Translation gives CSARGVNPGETQYF.

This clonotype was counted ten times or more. In nucleotides, the CDR3 is TGTGCCAGCACCATCCCTCGGACAGGGGGCGATTCGGACACTGAAGCTTTCTTT. This gives the protein CASTIPRTGGDSDTEAFF. The chain couples TRBV28 to TRBJ1-1; 11 nucleotides match TRBD1. Trimming took 7 bases from V and 3 from J; bases not matched to a gene: 16. CDR1 and CDR2 (germline): MDHEN, SYDVKM. The CDR3 runs to 18 residues.

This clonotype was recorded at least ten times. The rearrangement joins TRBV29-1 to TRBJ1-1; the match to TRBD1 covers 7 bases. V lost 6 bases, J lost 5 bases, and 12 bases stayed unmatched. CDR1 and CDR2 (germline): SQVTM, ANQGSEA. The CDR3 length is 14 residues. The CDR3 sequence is CSVVLQGLDTEAFF. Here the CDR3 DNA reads TGCAGCGTGGTTCTACAGGGGCTGGATACTGAAGCTTTCTTT.

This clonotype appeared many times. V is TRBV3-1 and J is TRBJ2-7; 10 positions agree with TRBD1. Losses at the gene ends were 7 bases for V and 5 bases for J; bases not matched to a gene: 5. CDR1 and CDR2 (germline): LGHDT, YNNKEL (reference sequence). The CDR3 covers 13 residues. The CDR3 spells CASKRGQGHEQYF. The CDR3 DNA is TGTGCCAGCAAAAGGGGACAGGGGCACGAGCAGTACTTC.

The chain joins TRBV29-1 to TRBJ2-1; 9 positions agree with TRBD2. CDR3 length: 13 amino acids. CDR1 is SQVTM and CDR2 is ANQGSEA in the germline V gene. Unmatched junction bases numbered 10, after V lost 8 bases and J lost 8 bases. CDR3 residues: CSSSGLAFYEQFF. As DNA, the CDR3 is TGCAGCTCATCGGGACTAGCTTTCTATGAGCAGTTCTTC.

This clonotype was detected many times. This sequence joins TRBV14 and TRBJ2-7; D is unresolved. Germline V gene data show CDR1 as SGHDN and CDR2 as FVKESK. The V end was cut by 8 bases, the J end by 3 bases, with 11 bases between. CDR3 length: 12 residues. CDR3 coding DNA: TGTGCCAGCGCAGCCGGGCACTACGAGCAGTACTTC. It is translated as CASAAGHYEQYF.

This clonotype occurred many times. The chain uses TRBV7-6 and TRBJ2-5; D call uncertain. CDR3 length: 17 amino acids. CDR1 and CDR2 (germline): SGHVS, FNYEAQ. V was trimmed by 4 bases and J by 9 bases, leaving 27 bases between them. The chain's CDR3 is CASSSLVFRANNFAQYF. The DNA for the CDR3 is TGTGCCAGCAGCTCCTTAGTTTTCCGGGCAAACAATTTCGCCCAGTACTTC. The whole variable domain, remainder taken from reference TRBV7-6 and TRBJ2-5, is GAGVSQSPRYKVTKRGQDVALRCDPISGHVSLYWYRQALGQGPEFLTYFNYEAQQDKSGLPNDRFSAERPEGSISTLTIQRTEQRDSAMYRCASSSLVFRANNFAQYFGPGTRLLVL.

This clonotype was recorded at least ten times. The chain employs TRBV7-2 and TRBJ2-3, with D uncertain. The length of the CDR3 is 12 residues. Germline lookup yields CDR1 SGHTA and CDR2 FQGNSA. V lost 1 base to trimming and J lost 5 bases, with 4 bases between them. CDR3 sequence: CASSLVGDTQYF. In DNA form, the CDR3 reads TGTGCCAGCAGCTTAGTCGGAGATACGCAGTATTTT.

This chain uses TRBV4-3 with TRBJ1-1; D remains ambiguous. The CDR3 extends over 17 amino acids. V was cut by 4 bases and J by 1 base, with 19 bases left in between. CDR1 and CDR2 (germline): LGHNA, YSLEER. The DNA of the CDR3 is TGCGCCAGCAGCCGAGACCTAAGCCAGCGAGAGAACACTGAAGCTTTCTTT. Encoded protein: CASSRDLSQRENTEAFF.

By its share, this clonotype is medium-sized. This CDR3 is CASSEYGGGATGELFF. The CDR3 region has the DNA TGTGCCAGCAGTGAATATGGCGGGGGGGCCACCGGGGAGCTGTTTTTT. The chain has TRBV25-1 and TRBJ2-2; 9 bases fit TRBD2. This CDR3 region has 16 residues. CDR1 is MGHDK and CDR2 is SYGVNS in the germline V gene. V lost 0 bases, J lost 4 bases, and 3 bases stayed unmatched.

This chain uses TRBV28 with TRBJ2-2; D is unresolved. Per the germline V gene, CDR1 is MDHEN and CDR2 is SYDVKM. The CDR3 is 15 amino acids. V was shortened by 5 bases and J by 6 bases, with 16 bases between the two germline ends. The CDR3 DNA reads TGTGCCAGCAGTCATATGGCCGGGTTTGCCGGGGAGCTGTTTTTT. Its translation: CASSHMAGFAGELFF.

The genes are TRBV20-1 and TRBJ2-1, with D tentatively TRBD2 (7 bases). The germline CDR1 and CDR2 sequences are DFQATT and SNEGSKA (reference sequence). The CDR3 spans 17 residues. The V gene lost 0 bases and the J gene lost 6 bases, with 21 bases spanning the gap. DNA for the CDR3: TGCAGTGCTAGAGATAGGGGGGGGCGAGGCGTGTCCAATGAGCAGTTCTTC. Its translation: CSARDRGGRGVSNEQFF.

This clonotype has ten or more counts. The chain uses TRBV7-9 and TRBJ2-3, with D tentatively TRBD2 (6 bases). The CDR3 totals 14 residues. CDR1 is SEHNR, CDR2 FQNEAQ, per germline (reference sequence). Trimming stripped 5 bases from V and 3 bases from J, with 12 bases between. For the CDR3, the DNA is TGTGCCAGCAGCCGGATAGCGGTAACAGATACGCAGTATTTT. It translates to CASSRIAVTDTQYF.

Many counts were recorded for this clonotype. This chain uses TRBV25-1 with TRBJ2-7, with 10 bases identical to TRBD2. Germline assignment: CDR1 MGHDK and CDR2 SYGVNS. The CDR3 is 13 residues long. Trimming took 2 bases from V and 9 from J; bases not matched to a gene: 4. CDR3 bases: TGTGCCAGCAGTGAACGACGGACTAGCGGGCAGTACTTC. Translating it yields CASSERRTSGQYF.

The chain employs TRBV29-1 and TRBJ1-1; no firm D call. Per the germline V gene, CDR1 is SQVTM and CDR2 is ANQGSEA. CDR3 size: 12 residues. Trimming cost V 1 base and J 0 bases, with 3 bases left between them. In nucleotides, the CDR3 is TGCAGCGTTGAAGTCATGAACACTGAAGCTTTCTTT. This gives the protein CSVEVMNTEAFF.

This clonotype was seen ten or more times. As DNA, the CDR3 is TGTGCCAGCAGCCACTCGGGGGGGGCCGGTAATTCACCCCTCCACTTT. Residues: CASSHSGGAGNSPLHF. The V gene is TRBV6-6, the J gene TRBJ1-6; TRBD1 is a possible D gene (6 bases). The CDR3 runs to 16 residues. CDR1 is MNHNY and CDR2 is SVGAGI in the germline V gene (reference sequence). V dropped 6 bases and J dropped 6 bases, with 18 bases sitting between them.

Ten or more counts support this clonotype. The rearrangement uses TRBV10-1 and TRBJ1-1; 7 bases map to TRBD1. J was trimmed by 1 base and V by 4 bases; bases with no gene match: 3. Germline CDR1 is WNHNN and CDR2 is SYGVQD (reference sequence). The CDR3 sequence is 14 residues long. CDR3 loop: CASSAYRGNTEAFF. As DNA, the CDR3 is TGCGCCAGCAGTGCCTACAGGGGGAACACTGAAGCTTTCTTT.

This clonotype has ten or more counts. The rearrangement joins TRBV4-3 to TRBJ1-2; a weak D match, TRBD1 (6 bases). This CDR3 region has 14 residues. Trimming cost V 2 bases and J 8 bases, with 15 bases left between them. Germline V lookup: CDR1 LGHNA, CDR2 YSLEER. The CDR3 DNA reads TGCGCCAGCAGCCAACATGACAGGTCGGAGGGCTACACCTTC. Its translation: CASSQHDRSEGYTF.

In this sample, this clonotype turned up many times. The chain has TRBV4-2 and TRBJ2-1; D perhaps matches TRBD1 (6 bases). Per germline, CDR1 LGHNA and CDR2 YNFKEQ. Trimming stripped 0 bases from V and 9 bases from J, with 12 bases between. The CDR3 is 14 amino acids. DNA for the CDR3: TGTGCCAGCAGCCAAGATCAGGGGATTAGTGAGCAGTTCTTC. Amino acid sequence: CASSQDQGISEQFF.

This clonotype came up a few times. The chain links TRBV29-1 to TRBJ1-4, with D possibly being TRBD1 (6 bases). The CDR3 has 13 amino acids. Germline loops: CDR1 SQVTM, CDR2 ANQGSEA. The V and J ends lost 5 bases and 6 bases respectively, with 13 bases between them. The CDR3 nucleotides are TGCAGCGTTATGACAGGTTGGGATGAAAAACTGTTTTTT. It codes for CSVMTGWDEKLFF.

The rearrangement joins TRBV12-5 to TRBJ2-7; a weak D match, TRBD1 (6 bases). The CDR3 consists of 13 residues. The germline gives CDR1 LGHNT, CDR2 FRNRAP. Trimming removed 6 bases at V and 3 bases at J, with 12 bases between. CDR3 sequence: CASGPDRFYEQYF. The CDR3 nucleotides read TGTGCTAGTGGCCCGGACAGATTCTACGAGCAGTACTTC. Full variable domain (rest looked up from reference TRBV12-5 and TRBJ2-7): DARVTQTPRHKVTEMGQEVTMRCQPILGHNTVFWYRQTMMQGLELLAYFRNRAPLDDSGMPKDRFSAEMPDATLATLKIQPSEPRDSAVYFCASGPDRFYEQYFGPGTRLTVT.

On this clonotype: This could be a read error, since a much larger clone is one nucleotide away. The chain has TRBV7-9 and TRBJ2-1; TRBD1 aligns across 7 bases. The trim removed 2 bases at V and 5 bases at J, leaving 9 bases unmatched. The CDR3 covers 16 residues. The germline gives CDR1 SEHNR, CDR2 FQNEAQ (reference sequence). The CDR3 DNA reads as TGTGCCAGCAGCTTAAGGTCCAGGGGGAGCGACAATGAGCAGTTCTTC. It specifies CASSLRSRGSDNEQFF.

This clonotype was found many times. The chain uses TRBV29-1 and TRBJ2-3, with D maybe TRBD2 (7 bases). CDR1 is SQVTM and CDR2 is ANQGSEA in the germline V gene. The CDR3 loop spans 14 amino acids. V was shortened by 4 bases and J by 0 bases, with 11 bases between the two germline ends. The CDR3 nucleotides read TGCAGCGTTGTGCGGGGGCATAGCACAGATACGCAGTATTTT. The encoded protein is CSVVRGHSTDTQYF.

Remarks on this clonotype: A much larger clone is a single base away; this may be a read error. The CDR3 here is CASSPGQGVQYF. The CDR3 DNA is TGTGCCAGCTCACCGGGACAGGGCGTGCAGTACTTC. The gene calls are TRBV18 and TRBJ2-1; the match to TRBD1 covers 9 bases. The assigned J gene may be wrong: the sequence end matches TRBJ2-7 better. The CDR3 spans 12 residues. The germline V gene encodes CDR1 KGHSH and CDR2 LQKENI.

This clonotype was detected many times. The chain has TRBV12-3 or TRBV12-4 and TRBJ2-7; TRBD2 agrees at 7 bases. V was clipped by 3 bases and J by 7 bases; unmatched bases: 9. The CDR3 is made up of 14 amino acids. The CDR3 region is CASSLNRGRGEQYF. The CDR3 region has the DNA TGTGCCAGCAGTTTGAATAGAGGGCGGGGGGAGCAGTACTTC.